A selection of T cell receptor beta chains follows, all from one sample in a study of OX40 agonist ivuxolimab in advanced cancers. The data were produced by immunoSEQ multiplex PCR, yet TCRdb's version contains in-frame clones alone and is incomplete. The table has about 72,000 clones, roughly nine tenths seen once. The sequences come from CD4+ or CD8+ T cells sorted from blood, collected in a trial of the OX40 agonist ivuxolimab. These receptors all come from an adult with an advanced solid tumor such as melanoma, head and neck, liver or kidney cancer. Each CDR3 is given with its conserved first and last residue. D genes are given only for firm matches. Only part of the rows carry a size: once, few, many, or a class if the clone is expanded.

j_call d_call clone_size v_call cdr3_aa cdr3_nt
TRBJ2-1 - - TRBV10-3 CAITGGSPWGQFF TGTGCCATCACTGGGGGGAGTCCCTGGGGGCAGTTCTTC
TRBJ2-3 TRBD2 - TRBV2 CASRIAGFSTDTQYF TGTGCCAGCAGAATAGCGGGCTTTAGCACAGATACGCAGTATTTT
TRBJ2-3 - - TRBV5-1 CASSLSGRTDTQYF TGCGCCAGCAGCTTGTCGGGACGCACAGATACGCAGTATTTT
TRBJ2-3 TRBD2 - TRBV5-1 CASSSAGTSGTDTQYF TGCGCCAGCAGTTCGGCCGGGACTAGCGGCACAGATACGCAGTATTTT
TRBJ1-2 - - TRBV11-2 CASSREGHGYTF TGTGCCAGCAGCAGGGAGGGCCATGGCTACACCTTC
TRBJ2-2 - once TRBV7-9 CASSPQRGVTGELFF TGTGCCAGCAGCCCACAACGGGGTGTCACCGGGGAGCTGTTTTTT
TRBJ1-1 - - TRBV7-3 CASSLTAGGVTEAFF TGTGCCAGCAGCTTAACGGCAGGCGGAGTCACTGAAGCTTTCTTT
TRBJ2-3 - few TRBV29-1 CSVVGTPLKGGTDTQYF TGCAGCGTTGTTGGGACGCCTCTGAAGGGGGGCACAGATACGCAGTATTTT
TRBJ2-5 TRBD2 - TRBV10-2 CASRGTSGGALETQYF TGCGCCAGCAGAGGGACTAGCGGGGGGGCCTTGGAGACCCAGTACTTC
TRBJ1-2 - - TRBV19 CASSSLGQYHGYTF TGTGCCAGTAGTTCACTCGGACAGTATCATGGCTACACCTTC
TRBJ2-5 TRBD2 - TRBV30 CAWSPSGLAGETQYF TGTGCCTGGAGTCCCTCGGGACTAGCTGGAGAGACCCAGTACTTC
TRBJ1-2 - few TRBV5-5 CASSSGPRRSNYGYTF TGTGCCAGCAGCTCAGGTCCTCGACGGAGTAACTATGGCTACACCTTC
TRBJ2-5 TRBD2 few TRBV5-1 CASSIGTSAYQETQYF TGCGCCAGCAGCATTGGGACTAGCGCGTACCAAGAGACCCAGTACTTC
TRBJ1-1 TRBD1 - TRBV7-9 CASSRQGETEAFF TGTGCCAGCAGCAGACAGGGAGAGACTGAAGCTTTCTTT
TRBJ2-5 - - TRBV11-2 CASSQGVQATETQYF TGTGCCAGCAGCCAAGGGGTCCAGGCAACGGAGACCCAGTACTTC
TRBJ1-1 - - TRBV5-6 CASSPVGRKNTEAFF TGTGCCAGCAGCCCGGTAGGGAGAAAGAACACTGAAGCTTTCTTT
TRBJ1-5 - - TRBV2 CASSLAGDAVSNQPQHF TGTGCCAGCAGTCTAGCAGGGGACGCCGTAAGCAATCAGCCCCAGCATTTT
TRBJ1-2 - - TRBV5-4 CASSPGGELYGYTF TGTGCCAGCAGCCCCGGGGGGGAGCTCTATGGCTACACCTTC
TRBJ2-5 TRBD1 - TRBV4-1 CASSHRTGSETQYF TGCGCCAGCAGCCACAGGACAGGAAGCGAGACCCAGTACTTC
TRBJ2-3 TRBD1 - TRBV2 CASSVRQGAGDTQYF TGTGCCAGCAGTGTTCGACAGGGGGCGGGAGATACGCAGTATTTT
TRBJ2-1 - - TRBV10-2 CASAQSLIGEQFF TGCGCCAGCGCACAGAGTTTGATAGGGGAGCAGTTCTTC
TRBJ2-5 TRBD2 - TRBV7-2 CASSRPVAGARETQYF TGTGCCAGCAGCCGACCGGTAGCGGGGGCAAGGGAGACCCAGTACTTC
TRBJ2-1 - - TRBV5-1 CASSLTAAGNNEQFF TGCGCCAGCAGCTTGACTGCAGCCGGAAACAATGAGCAGTTCTTC
TRBJ2-1 TRBD1 - TRBV29-1 CSDVQGGDEQFF TGCAGCGACGTACAGGGGGGCGATGAGCAGTTCTTC
TRBJ2-5 TRBD2 - TRBV19 CASSIGGSIQETQYF TGTGCCAGTAGTATTGGCGGGAGCATACAAGAGACCCAGTACTTC
TRBJ1-5 TRBD1 - TRBV18 CASSPQQGRGNQPQHF TGTGCCAGCTCACCCCAACAGGGGAGGGGCAATCAGCCCCAGCATTTT
TRBJ1-5 TRBD1 - TRBV18 CASSPPSGGTGSGTQHF TGTGCCAGCTCACCACCGTCGGGCGGGACAGGGTCGGGGACCCAGCATTTT
TRBJ2-3 - - TRBV4-1 CASSQERTSDTQYF TGCGCCAGCAGCCAAGAGCGGACTTCGGATACGCAGTATTTT
TRBJ2-1 - - TRBV30 CAWTREGGQFF TGTGCCTGGACTCGAGAGGGTGGGCAGTTCTTC
TRBJ2-1 - - TRBV5-4 CASSLGGSGPNEQFF TGTGCCAGCAGCTTGGGTGGTAGCGGCCCTAATGAGCAGTTCTTC
TRBJ1-2 - once TRBV11-2 CASSSYQGDIHGYTF TGTGCCAGCAGCTCATACCAAGGGGACATTCATGGCTACACCTTC
TRBJ2-3 - few TRBV6-5 CASSGARDTQYF TGTGCCAGCAGCGGAGCTCGGGATACGCAGTATTTT
TRBJ2-5 - few TRBV7-8 CASSLKRVQETQYF TGTGCCAGCAGCTTAAAAAGAGTCCAAGAGACCCAGTACTTC
TRBJ2-7 - - TRBV7-2 CASSLYDWGSYEQYF TGTGCCAGCAGCTTATACGATTGGGGCTCCTACGAGCAGTACTTC
TRBJ2-2 - - TRBV19 CASSNQGGGELFF TGTGCCAGTAGTAACCAGGGTGGCGGGGAGCTGTTTTTT
TRBJ1-3 - - TRBV4-1 CASSQDLRRTGNTIYF TGCGCCAGCAGCCAAGACCTTCGCAGGACTGGAAACACCATATATTTT
TRBJ1-3 TRBD1 - TRBV2 CASSTVDRAGNTIYF TGTGCCAGCAGCACCGTTGACAGGGCTGGAAACACCATATATTTT
TRBJ2-7 - - TRBV5-6 CASSPPGWANYEQYF TGTGCCAGCAGCCCGCCAGGGTGGGCCAACTACGAGCAGTACTTC
TRBJ1-5 - - TRBV4-1 CASSPRGEPRNQPQHF TGCGCCAGCAGCCCGAGAGGGGAGCCTCGCAATCAGCCCCAGCATTTT
TRBJ2-7 - - TRBV7-3 CASSPRSRGEQYF TGTGCCAGCAGCCCCCGGTCCCGGGGCGAGCAGTACTTC
TRBJ2-5 TRBD1 - TRBV28 CASSTGGGGETQYF TGTGCCAGCAGCACAGGGGGTGGTGGGGAGACCCAGTACTTC
TRBJ2-3 - - TRBV18 CASSPPRLTSTDTQYF TGTGCCAGCTCACCACCCCGGCTAACAAGCACAGATACGCAGTATTTT
TRBJ2-7 TRBD1 - TRBV11-3 CASSLRGQGNYEQYF TGTGCCAGCAGCCTTCGAGGACAGGGGAACTACGAGCAGTACTTC
TRBJ2-5 TRBD2 - TRBV11-3 CASSLGLAGEETQYF TGTGCCAGCAGCTTAGGCCTAGCGGGAGAAGAGACCCAGTACTTC
TRBJ1-3 - - TRBV6-5 CASSATGSSGNTIYF TGTGCCAGCAGCGCGACAGGATCGTCTGGAAACACCATATATTTT
TRBJ2-7 - - TRBV9 CASSVGDVMGVGEQYF TGTGCCAGCAGCGTAGGGGATGTAATGGGGGTGGGCGAGCAGTACTTC
TRBJ2-1 - - TRBV5-1 CASSLTSSGPRGEQFF TGCGCCAGCAGCCTAACCTCGAGCGGGCCCAGGGGTGAGCAGTTCTTC
TRBJ2-5 TRBD1 - TRBV7-9 CASSFWTGGEETQYF TGTGCCAGCAGCTTTTGGACAGGGGGCGAAGAGACCCAGTACTTC
TRBJ2-3 - - TRBV9 CASSVGPGVSTDTQYF TGTGCCAGCAGCGTAGGTCCCGGGGTTAGCACAGATACGCAGTATTTT
TRBJ1-5 - few TRBV2 CASSELGIGNQPQHF TGTGCCAGCAGTGAATTAGGAATTGGCAATCAGCCCCAGCATTTT